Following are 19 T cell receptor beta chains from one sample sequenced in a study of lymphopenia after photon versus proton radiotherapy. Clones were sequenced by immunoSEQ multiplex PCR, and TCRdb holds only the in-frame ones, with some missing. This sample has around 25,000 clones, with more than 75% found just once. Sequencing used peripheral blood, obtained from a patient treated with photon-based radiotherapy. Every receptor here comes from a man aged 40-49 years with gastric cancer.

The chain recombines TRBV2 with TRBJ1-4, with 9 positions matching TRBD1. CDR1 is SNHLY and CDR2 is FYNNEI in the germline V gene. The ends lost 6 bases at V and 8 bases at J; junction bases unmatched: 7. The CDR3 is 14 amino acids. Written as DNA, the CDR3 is TGTGCCAGCAGGTTGGGACAGGGTGGAGAAAAACTGTTTTTT. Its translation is CASRLGQGGEKLFF.

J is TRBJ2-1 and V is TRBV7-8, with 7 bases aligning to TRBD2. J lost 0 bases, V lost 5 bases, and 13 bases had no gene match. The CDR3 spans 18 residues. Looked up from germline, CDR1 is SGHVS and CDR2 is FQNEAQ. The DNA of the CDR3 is TGTGCCAGCAGCCTAGTGGCGGGGGAGCTAATCTCCTACAATGAGCAGTTCTTC. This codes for CASSLVAGELISYNEQFF. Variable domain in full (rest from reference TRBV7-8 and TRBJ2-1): GAGVSQSPRYKVAKRGQDVALRCDPISGHVSLFWYQQALGQGPEFLTYFQNEAQLDKSGLPSDRFFAERPEGSVSTLKIQRTQQEDSAVYLCASSLVAGELISYNEQFFGPGTRLTVL.

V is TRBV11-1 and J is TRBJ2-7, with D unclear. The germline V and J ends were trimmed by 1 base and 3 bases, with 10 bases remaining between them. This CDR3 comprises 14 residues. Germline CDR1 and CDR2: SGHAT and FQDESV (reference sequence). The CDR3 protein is CASSLEAGFYEQYF. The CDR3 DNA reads TGTGCCAGCAGCTTAGAGGCCGGGTTCTACGAGCAGTACTTC.

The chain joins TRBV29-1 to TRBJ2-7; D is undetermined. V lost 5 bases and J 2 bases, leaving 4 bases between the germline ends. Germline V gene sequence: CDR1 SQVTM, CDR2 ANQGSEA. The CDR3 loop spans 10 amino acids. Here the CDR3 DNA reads TGCAGCGTTACTACCTACGAGCAGTACTTC. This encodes CSVTTYEQYF.

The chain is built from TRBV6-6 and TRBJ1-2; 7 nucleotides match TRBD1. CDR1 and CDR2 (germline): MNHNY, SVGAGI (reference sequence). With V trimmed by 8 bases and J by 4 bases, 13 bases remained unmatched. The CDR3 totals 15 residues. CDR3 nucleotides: TGTGCCAGCCAGGGATGGACAGGAAACTTCTATGGCTACACCTTC. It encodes CASQGWTGNFYGYTF.

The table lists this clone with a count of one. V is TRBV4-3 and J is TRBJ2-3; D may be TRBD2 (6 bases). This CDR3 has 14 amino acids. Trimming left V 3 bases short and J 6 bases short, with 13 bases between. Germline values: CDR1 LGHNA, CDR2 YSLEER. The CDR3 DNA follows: TGCGCCAGCAGCCAGCTCGGGACTGTCGATACGCAGTATTTT. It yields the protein CASSQLGTVDTQYF.

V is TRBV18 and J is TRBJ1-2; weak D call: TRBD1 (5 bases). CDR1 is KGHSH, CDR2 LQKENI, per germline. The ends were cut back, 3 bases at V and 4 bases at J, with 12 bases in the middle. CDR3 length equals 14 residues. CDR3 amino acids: CASSPERGFYGYTF. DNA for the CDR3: TGTGCCAGCTCACCGGAAAGGGGATTCTATGGCTACACCTTC.

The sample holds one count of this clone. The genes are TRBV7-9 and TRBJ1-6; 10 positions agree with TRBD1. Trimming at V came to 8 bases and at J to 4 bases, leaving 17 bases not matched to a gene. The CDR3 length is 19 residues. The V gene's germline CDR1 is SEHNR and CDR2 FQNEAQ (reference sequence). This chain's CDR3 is CASSFLGRTGGEYNSPLHF. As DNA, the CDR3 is TGTGCCAGCTCTTTCCTTGGGCGGACAGGGGGAGAATATAATTCACCCCTCCACTTT.

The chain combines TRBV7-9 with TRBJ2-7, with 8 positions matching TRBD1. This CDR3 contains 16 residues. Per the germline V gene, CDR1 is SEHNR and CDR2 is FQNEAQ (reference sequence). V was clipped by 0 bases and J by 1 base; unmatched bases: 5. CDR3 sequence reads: CASSLAQGAKSYEQYF. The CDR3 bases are TGTGCCAGCAGCTTAGCCCAGGGGGCTAAATCCTACGAGCAGTACTTC. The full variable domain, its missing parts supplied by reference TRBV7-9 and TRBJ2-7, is DTGVSQNPRHKITKRGQNVTFRCDPISEHNRLYWYRQTLGQGPEFLTYFQNEAQLEKSRLLSDRFSAERPKGSFSTLEIQRTEQGDSAMYLCASSLAQGAKSYEQYFGPGTRLTVT.

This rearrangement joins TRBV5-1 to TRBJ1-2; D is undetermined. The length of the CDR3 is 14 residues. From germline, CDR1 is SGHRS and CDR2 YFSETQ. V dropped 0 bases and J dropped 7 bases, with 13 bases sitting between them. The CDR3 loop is CASSLDPGSSGYTF. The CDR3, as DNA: TGCGCCAGCAGCTTGGACCCAGGATCATCTGGCTACACCTTC. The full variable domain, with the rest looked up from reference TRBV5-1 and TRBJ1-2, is KAGVTQTPRYLIKTRGQQVTLSCSPISGHRSVSWYQQTPGQGLQFLFEYFSETQRNKGNFPGRFSGRQFSNSRSEMNVSTLELGDSALYLCASSLDPGSSGYTFGSGTRLTVV.

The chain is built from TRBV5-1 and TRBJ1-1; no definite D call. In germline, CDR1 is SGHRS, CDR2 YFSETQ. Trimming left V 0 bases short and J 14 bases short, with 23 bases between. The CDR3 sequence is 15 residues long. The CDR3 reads CASSLASPRKNTGFF. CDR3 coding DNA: TGCGCCAGCAGCTTGGCCTCCCCTCGAAAAAACACTGGGTTCTTT.

The CDR3 DNA follows: TGTGCCAGCAGCTTATCCGGGACCCAGTACTTC. Its translation: CASSLSGTQYF. The chain links TRBV7-2 to TRBJ2-5, with D uncertain. With 2 bases removed from V and 7 bases from J, the gap between germline ends came to 5 bases. From germline, CDR1 is SGHTA and CDR2 FQGNSA. The CDR3 contains 11 residues.

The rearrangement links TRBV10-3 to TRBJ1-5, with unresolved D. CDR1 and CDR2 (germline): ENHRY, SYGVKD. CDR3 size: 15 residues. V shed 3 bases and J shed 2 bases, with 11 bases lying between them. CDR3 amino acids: CAISDGVEGNQPQHF. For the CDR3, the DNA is TGTGCCATCAGTGACGGGGTTGAGGGCAATCAGCCCCAGCATTTT.

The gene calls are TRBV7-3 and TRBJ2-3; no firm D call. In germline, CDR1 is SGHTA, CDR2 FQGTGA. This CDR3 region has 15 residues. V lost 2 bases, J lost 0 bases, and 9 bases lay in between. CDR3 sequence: CASSLGRKSTDTQYF. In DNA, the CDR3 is TGTGCCAGCAGCTTAGGACGGAAGAGCACAGATACGCAGTATTTT.

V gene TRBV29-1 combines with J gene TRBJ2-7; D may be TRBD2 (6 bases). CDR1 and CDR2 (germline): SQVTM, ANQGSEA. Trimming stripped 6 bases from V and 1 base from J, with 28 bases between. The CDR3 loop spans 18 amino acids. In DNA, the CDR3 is TGCAGCGTCGCCTCCCCCCCGGGACTGGCGATTATTTCCTACGAGCAGTACTTC. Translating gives CSVASPPGLAIISYEQYF.

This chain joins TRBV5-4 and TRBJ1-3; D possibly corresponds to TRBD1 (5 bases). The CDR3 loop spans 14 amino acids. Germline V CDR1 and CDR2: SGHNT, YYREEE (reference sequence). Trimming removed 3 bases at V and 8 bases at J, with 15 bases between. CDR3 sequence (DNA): TGTGCCAGCAGCTCCCCCGACAGTGCCCACACCATATATTTT. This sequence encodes CASSSPDSAHTIYF.

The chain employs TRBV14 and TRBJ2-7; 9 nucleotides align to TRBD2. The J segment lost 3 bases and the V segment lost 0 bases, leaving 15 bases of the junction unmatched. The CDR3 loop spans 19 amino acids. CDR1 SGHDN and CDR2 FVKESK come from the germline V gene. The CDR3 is CASSQERSWAASGDYEQYF. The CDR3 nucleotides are TGTGCCAGCAGCCAAGAGAGGTCCTGGGCCGCTAGCGGGGACTACGAGCAGTACTTC.

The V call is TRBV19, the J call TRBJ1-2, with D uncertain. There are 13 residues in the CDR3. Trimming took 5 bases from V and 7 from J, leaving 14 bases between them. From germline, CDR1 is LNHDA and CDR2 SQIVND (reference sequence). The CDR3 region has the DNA TGTGCCAGTAGTTCCTCCAACTGGGGTGGCTACACCTTC. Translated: CASSSSNWGGYTF. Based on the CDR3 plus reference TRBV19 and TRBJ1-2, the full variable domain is DGGITQSPKYLFRKEGQNVTLSCEQNLNHDAMYWYRQDPGQGLRLIYYSQIVNDFQKGDIAEGYSVSREKKESFPLTVTSAQKNPTAFYLCASSSSNWGGYTFGSGTRLTVV.

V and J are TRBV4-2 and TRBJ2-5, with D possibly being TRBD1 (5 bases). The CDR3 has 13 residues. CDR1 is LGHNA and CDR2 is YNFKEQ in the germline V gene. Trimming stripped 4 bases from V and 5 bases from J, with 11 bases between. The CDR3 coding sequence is TGTGCCAGCAGCCCGATGAAGGGGGAGACCCAGTACTTC. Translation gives CASSPMKGETQYF.